The TCR beta chain described here comes from a study of human T cells and chemical hapten exposure. Time point specified: pre-sensitization, week 0. The treatment was: therapeutic diphenylcyclopropenone sensitization with weekly scalp DPC. TCRdb fed the RACE reads into MiXCR, producing one record per CDR3 protein. Of about 380,000 distinct CDR3 sequences in the sample, 4.5% to 5.5% are singletons; the top ten hold 2% to 3%. Looked up from germline, CDR1 is SEHNR and CDR2 is FQNEAQ (reference sequence). The CDR3 length is 11 residues. The ends were cut back, 0 bases at V and 5 bases at J, with 2 bases in the middle. This clonotype came up many times.

The source was whole blood, collected in connection with sensitization to the hapten diphenylcyclopropenone (DPC). The chain has TRBV7-9 and TRBJ2-7; D gene unclear. This TCR derives from a woman aged 50 to 65 with alopecia areata. Some clones in this sample may be carry-over from other donors' samples. The CDR3 DNA reads as TGTGCCAGCAGCTTAGCGGACGAGCAGTACTTC. Translating it yields CASSLADEQYF. Filled out from reference TRBV7-9 and TRBJ2-7, the complete variable domain reads DTGVSQNPRHKITKRGQNVTFRCDPISEHNRLYWYRQTLGQGPEFLTYFQNEAQLEKSRLLSDRFSAERPKGSFSTLEIQRTEQGDSAMYLCASSLADEQYFGPGTRLTVT.